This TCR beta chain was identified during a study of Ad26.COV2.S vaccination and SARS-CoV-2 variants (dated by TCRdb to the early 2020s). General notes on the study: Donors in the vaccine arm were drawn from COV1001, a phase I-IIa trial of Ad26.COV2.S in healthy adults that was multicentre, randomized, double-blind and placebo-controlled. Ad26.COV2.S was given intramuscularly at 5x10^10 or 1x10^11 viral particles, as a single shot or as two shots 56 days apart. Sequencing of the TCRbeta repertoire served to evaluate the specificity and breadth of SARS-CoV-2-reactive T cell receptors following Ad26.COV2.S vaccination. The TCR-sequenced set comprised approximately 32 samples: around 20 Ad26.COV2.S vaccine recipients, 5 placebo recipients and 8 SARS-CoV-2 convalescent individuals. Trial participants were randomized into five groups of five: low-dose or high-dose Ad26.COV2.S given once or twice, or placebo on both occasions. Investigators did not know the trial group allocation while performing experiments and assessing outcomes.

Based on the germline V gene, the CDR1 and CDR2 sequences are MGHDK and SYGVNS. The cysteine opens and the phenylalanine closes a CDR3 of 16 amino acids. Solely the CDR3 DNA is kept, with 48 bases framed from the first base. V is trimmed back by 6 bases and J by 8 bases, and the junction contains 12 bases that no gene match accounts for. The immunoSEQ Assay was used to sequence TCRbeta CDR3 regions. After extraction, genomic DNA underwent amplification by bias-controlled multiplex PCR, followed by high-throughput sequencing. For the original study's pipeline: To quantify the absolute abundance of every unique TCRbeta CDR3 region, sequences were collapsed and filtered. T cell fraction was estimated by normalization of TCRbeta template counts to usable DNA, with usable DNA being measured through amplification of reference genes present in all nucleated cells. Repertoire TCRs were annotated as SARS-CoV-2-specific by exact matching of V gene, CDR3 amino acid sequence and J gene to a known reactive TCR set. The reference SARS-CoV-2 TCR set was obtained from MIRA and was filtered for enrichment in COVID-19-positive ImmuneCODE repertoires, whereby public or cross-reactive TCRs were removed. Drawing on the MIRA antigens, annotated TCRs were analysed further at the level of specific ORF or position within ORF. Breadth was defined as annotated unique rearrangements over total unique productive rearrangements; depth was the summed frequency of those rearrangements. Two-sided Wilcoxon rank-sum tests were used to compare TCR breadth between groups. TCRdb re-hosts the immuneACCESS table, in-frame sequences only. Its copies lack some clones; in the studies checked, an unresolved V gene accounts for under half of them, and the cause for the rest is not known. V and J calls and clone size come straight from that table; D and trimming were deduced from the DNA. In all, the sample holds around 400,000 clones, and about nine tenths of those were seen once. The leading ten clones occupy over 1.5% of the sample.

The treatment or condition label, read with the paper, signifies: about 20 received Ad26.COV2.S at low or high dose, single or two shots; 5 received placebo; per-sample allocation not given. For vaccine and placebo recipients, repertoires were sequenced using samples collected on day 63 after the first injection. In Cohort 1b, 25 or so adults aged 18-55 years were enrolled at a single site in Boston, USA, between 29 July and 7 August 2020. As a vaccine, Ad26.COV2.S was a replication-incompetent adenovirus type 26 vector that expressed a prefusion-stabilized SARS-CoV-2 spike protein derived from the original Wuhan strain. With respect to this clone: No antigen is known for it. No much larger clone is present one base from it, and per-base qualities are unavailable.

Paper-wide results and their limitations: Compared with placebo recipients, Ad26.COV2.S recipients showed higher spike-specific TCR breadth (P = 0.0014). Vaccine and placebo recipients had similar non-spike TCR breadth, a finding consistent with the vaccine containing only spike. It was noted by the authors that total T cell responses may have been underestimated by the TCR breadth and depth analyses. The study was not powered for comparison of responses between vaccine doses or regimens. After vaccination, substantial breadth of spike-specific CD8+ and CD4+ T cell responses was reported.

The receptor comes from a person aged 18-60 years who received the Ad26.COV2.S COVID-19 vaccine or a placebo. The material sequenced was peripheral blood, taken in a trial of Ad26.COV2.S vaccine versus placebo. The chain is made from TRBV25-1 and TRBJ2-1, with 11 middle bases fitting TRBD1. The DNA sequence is TGTGCCAGCAGGCCCACCACCGGGACAGGGGGTTATGAGCAGTTCTTC. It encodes CASRPTTGTGGYEQFF.